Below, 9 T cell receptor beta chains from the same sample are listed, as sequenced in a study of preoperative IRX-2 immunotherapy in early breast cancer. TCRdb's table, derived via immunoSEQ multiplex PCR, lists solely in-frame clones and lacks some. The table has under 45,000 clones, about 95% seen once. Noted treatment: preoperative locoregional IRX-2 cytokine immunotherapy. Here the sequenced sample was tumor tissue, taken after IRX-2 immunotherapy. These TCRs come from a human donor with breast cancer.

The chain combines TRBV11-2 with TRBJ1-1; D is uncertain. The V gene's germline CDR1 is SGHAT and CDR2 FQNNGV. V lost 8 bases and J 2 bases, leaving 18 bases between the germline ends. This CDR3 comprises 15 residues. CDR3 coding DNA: TGTGCCAGCGCCAATAGCGGTAAGGTCAACACTGAAGCTTTCTTT. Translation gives CASANSGKVNTEAFF.

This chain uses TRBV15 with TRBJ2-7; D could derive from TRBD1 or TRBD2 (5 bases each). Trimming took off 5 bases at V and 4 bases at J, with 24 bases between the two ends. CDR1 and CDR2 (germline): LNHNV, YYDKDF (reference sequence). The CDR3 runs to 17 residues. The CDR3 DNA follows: TGTGCCACCAGCGAGATCGGGGCAGGACGTCACGGATACGAGCAGTACTTC. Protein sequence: CATSEIGAGRHGYEQYF.

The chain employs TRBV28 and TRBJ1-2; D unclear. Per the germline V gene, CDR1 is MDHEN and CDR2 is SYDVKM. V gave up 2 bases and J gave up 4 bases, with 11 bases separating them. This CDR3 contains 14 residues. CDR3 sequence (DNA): TGTGCCAGCAGTTTAGTCGACCGCGGCTATGGCTACACCTTC. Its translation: CASSLVDRGYGYTF.

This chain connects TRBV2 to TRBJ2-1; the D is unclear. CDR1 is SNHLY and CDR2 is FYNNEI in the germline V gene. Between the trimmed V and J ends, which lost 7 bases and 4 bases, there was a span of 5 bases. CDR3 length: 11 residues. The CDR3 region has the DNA TGTGCCAGCACCCAGTACAATGAGCAGTTCTTC. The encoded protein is CASTQYNEQFF.

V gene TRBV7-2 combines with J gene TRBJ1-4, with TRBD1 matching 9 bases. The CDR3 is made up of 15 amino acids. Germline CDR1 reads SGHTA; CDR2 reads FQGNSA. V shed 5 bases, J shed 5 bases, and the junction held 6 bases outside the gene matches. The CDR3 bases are TGTGCCAGCAGCCGCGACAGGGGGATGAATGAAAAACTGTTTTTT. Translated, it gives CASSRDRGMNEKLFF.

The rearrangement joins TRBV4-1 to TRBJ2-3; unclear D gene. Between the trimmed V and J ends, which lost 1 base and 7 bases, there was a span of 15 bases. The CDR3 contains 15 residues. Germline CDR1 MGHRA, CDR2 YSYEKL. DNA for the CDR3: TGCGCCAGCAGCCAAGGCCCTAGTGCTGGTAATACGCAGTATTTT. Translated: CASSQGPSAGNTQYF.

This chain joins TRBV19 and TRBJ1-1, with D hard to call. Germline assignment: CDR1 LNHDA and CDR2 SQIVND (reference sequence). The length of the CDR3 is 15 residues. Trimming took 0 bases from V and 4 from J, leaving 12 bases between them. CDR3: CASSIEGSVGTEAFF. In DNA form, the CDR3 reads TGTGCCAGTAGTATAGAGGGTTCGGTGGGCACTGAAGCTTTCTTT.

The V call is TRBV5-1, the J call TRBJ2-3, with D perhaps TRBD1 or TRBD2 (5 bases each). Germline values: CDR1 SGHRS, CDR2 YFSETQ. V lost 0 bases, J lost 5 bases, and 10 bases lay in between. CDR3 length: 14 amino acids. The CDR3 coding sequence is TGCGCCAGCAGCTTGGGAGGGACCGGAGATACGCAGTATTTT. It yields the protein CASSLGGTGDTQYF.

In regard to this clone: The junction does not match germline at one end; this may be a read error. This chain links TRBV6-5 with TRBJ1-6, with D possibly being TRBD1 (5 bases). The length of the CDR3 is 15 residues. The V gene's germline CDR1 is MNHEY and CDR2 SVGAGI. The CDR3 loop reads CASSYRGRLGSLLHF. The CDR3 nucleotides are TGTGCCAGCAGTTACCGGGGCAGGCTCGGTTCACTCCTCCACTTT.